This TCR beta chain was sequenced for a study of blood T cell repertoires in COVID-19. Methods used by the authors: Nucleated cell number was recorded as an estimate derived from reference gene primer amplification. Method: immunoSEQ multiplex PCR; TCRdb's copy keeps in-frame clones and lacks some. V and J calls and clone size are copied from that table; D and trimming were computed from the DNA. This table has some 37,000 clones, 88% appearing once. V dropped 7 bases and J dropped 2 bases, with 11 bases sitting between them. Germline loops: CDR1 SQVTM, CDR2 ANQGSEA. This CDR3 region has 12 residues. Sequenced sample: peripheral blood. This receptor was taken from a woman in her 70s with acute or convalescent COVID-19. The chain employs TRBV29-1 and TRBJ1-2, with D unclear. This CDR3 is CSAGLQNYGYTF. The CDR3 DNA reads as TGCAGCGCCGGACTGCAGAACTATGGCTACACCTTC. Based on the CDR3 plus reference TRBV29-1 and TRBJ1-2, the full variable domain is SAVISQKPSRDICQRGTSLTIQCQVDSQVTMMFWYRQQPGQSLTLIATANQGSEATYESGFVIDKFPISRPNLTFSTLTVSNMSPEDSSIYLCSAGLQNYGYTFGSGTRLTVV.